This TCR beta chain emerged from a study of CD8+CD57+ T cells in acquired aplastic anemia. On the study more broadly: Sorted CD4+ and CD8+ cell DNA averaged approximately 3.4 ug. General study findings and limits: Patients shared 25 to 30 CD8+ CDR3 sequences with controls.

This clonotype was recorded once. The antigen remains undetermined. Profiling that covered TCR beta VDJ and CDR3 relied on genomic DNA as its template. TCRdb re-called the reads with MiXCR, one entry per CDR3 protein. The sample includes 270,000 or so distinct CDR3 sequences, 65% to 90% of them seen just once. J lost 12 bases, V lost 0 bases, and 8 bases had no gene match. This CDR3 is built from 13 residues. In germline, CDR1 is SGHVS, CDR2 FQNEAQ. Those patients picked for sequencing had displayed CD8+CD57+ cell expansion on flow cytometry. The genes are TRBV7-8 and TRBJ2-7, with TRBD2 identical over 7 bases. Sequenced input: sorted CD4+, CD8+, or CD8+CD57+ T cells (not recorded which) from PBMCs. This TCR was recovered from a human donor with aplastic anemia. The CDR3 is CASSLAGGAETYF. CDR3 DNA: TGTGCCAGCAGCTTAGCGGGAGGGGCCGAGACGTACTTC. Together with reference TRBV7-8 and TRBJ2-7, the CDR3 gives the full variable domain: GAGVSQSPRYKVAKRGQDVALRCDPISGHVSLFWYQQALGQGPEFLTYFQNEAQLDKSGLPSDRFFAERPEGSVSTLKIQRTQQEDSAVYLCASSLAGGAETYFGPGTRLTVT.